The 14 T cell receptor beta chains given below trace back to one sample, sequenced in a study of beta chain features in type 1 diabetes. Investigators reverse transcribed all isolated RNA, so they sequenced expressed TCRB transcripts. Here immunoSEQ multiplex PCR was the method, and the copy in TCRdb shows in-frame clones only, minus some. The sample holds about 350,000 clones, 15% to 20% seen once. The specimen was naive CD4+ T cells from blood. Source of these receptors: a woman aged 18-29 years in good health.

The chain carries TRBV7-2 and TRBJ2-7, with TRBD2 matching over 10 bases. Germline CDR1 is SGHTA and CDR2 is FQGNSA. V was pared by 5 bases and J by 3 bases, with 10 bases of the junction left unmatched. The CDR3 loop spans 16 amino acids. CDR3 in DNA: TGTGCCAGCAGCCCGCAGAGCGGGGGGGCTTTCTACGAGCAGTACTTC. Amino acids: CASSPQSGGAFYEQYF.

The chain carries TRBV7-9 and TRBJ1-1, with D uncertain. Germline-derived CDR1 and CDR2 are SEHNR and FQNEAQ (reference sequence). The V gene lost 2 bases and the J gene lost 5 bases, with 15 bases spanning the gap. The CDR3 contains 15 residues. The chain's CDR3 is CASSLLSSGGTEAFF. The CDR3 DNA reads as TGTGCCAGCAGCTTACTATCGTCAGGCGGGACTGAAGCTTTCTTT.

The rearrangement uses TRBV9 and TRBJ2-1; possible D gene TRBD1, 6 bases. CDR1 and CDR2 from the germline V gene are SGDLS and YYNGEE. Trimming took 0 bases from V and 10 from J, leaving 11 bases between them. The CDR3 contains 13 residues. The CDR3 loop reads CASSVAGRGEQFF. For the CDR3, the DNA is TGTGCCAGCAGCGTAGCCGGAAGGGGGGAGCAGTTCTTC.

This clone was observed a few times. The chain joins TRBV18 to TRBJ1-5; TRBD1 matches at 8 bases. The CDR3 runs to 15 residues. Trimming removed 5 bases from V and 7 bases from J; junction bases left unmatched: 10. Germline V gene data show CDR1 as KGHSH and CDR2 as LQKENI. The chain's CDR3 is CASSYTGTGGQPQHF. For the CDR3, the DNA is TGTGCCAGCTCATATACCGGGACAGGAGGACAGCCCCAGCATTTT.

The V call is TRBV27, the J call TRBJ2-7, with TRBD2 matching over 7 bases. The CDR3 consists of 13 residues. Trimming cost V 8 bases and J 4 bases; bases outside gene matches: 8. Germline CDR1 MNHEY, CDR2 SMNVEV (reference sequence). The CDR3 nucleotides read TGTGCCAGCGGTCGTCTGGGGGGGTACGAGCAGTACTTC. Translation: CASGRLGGYEQYF.

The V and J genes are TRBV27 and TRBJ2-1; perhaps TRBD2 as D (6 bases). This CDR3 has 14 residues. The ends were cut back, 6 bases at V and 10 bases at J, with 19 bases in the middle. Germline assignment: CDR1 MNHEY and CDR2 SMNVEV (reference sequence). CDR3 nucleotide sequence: TGTGCCAGCAGGACTAGTGTTATCCGGGGCGAGCAGTTCTTC. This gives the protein CASRTSVIRGEQFF.

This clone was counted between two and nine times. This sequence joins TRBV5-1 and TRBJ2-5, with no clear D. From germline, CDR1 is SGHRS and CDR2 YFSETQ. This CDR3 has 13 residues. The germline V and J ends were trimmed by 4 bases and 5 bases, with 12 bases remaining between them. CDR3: CASSQQPSETQYF. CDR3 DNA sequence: TGCGCCAGCAGCCAACAGCCTTCGGAGACCCAGTACTTC.

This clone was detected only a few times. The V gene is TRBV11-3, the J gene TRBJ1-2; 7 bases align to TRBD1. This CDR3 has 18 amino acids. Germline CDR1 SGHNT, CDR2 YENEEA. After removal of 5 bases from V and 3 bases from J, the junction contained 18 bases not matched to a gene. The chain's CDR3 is CASSTTWNDRALDYGYTF. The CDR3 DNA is TGTGCCAGCAGCACAACTTGGAACGACAGGGCACTGGACTATGGCTACACCTTC.

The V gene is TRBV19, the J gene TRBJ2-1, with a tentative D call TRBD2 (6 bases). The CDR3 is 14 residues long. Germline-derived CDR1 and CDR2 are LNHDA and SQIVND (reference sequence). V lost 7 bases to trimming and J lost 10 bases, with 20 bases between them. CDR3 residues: CASKGPGDFREQFF. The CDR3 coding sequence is TGTGCCAGTAAGGGCCCGGGGGACTTCAGAGAGCAGTTCTTC.

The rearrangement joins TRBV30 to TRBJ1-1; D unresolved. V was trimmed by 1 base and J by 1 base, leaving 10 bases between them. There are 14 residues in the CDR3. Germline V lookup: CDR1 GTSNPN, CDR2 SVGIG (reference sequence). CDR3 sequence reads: CAWSGEQSNTEAFF. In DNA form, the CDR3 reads TGTGCCTGGAGTGGAGAACAGTCGAACACTGAAGCTTTCTTT.

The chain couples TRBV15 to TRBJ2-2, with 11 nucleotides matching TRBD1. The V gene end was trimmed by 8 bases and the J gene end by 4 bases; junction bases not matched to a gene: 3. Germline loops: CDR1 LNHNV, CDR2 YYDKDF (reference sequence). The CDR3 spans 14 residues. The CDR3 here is CATAGTGGTGELFF. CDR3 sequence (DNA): TGTGCCACCGCCGGGACAGGGGGCACCGGGGAGCTGTTTTTT.

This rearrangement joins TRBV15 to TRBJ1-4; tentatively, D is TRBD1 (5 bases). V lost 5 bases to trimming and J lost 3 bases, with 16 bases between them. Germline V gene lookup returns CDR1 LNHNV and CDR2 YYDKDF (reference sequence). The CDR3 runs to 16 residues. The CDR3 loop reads CATSGGGRAPNEKLFF. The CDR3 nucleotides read TGTGCCACCAGCGGCGGGGGACGGGCGCCTAATGAAAAACTGTTTTTT.

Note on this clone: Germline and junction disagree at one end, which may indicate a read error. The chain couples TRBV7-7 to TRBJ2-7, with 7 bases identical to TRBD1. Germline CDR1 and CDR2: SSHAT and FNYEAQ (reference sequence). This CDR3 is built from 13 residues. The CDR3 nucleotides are TGTGCTAGCAGCCAGGGACAGTCCTACGAGCAGTACTTC. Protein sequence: CASSQGQSYEQYF.

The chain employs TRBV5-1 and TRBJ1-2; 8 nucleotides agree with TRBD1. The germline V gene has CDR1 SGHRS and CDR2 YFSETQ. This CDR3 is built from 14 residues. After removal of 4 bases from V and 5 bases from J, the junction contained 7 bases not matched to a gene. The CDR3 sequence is CASSHDRGGYGYTF. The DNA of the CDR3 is TGCGCCAGCAGCCACGACAGGGGCGGGTATGGCTACACCTTC. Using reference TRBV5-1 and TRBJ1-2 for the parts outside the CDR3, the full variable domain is KAGVTQTPRYLIKTRGQQVTLSCSPISGHRSVSWYQQTPGQGLQFLFEYFSETQRNKGNFPGRFSGRQFSNSRSEMNVSTLELGDSALYLCASSHDRGGYGYTFGSGTRLTVV.